A selection of T cell receptor beta chains follows, all from one sample in a study of blood T cells in healthy people across ages. TCRdb analysed the 5' RACE reads with MiXCR anew, one entry per CDR3 protein. Here the sample spans some 760,000 distinct CDR3 sequences, roughly 25% being singletons. In addition, the sample was reused for a study of T cells of mothers and their children.

Sequencing was carried out using blood. Every receptor here comes from a boy aged 5-17 years in good health. CDR3s include the opening cysteine and the closing phenylalanine or tryptophan. D genes are given only for firm matches. Where a row states a size, it is once, few, many or the class of an expanded clone; other rows omit it.

-	TRBV24-1	-	15	TRBJ2-6	TGTGCCACCAGTGTGGGGTCTCTGGGGGCCAACGTCCTGACTTTC	CATSVGSLGANVLTF
TRBD1	TRBV6-1	few	16	TRBJ1-5	TGTGCCAGCAGTGAAGGACAGGGGGCAGGCAATCAGCCCCAGCATTTT	CASSEGQGAGNQPQHF
TRBD2	TRBV6-5	few	16	TRBJ2-5	TGTGCCAGCGGTTTCCTCGGGACTAGCGGCAAATATGCGCGGTTCTTC	CASGFLGTSGKYARFF
-	TRBV7-2	-	14	TRBJ2-7	TGTGCCAGCAGCTTCCCCGGGGGGCCCGTCGAGCAGTACTTC	CASSFPGGPVEQYF
-	TRBV6-5	-	15	TRBJ1-4	TGTGCCAGCAGTTACCGGACACGGAGAAATGAAAAACTGTTTTTT	CASSYRTRRNEKLFF
-	TRBV4-1	-	15	TRBJ2-3	TGCGCCAGCAGCCAAGATCGCAGGGGAACAGATACGCAGTATTTT	CASSQDRRGTDTQYF
-	TRBV24-1	-	17	TRBJ2-4	TGTGCCACCAGTGATAGTGGGCAGGGGTTTGGTAAAAACATTCAGTACTTC	CATSDSGQGFGKNIQYF
-	TRBV9	-	11	TRBJ1-3	TGTGCCAGCAGGCACGGAAACACCATATATTTT	CASRHGNTIYF
TRBD1	TRBV9	-	13	TRBJ2-1	TGTGCCAGCAGCCCGCAACAGGGGCTTGAGCAGTTCTTC	CASSPQQGLEQFF
TRBD1	TRBV7-3	-	20	TRBJ2-1	TGTGCCAGCAGCTTGGGTCGATACAGGGGGTTCCTCAGTTCCTACAATGAGCAGTTCTTC	CASSLGRYRGFLSSYNEQFF